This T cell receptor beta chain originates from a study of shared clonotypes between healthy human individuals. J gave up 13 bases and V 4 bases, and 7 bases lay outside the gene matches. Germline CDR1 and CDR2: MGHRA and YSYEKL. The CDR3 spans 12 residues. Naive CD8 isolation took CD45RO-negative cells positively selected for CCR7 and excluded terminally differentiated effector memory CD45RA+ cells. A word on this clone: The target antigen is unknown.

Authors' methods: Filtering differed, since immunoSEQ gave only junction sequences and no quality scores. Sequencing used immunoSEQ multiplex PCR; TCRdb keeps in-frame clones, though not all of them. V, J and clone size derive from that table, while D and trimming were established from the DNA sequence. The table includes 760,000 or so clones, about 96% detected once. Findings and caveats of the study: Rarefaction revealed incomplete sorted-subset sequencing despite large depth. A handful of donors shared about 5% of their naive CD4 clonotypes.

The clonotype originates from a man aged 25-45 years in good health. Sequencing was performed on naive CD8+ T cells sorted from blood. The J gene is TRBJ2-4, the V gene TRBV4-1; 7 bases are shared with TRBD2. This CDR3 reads CASSRGGLEQYF. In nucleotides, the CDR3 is TGCGCCAGCAGCCGGGGAGGGCTAGAGCAGTACTTC.